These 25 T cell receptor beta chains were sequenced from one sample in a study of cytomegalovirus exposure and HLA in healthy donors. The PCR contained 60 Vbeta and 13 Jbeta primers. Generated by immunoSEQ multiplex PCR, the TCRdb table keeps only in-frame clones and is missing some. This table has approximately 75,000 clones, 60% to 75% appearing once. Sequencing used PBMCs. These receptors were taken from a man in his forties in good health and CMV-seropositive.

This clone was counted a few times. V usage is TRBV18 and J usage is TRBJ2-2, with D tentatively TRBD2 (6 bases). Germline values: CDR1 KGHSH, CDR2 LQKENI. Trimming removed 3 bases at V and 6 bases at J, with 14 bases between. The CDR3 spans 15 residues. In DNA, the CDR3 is TGTGCCAGCTCACCCGGGGAGGTCCAATCCGGGGAGCTGTTTTTT. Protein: CASSPGEVQSGELFF.

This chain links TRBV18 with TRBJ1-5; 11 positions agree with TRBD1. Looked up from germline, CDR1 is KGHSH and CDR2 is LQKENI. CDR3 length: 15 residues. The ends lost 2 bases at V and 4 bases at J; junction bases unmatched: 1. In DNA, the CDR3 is TGTGCCAGCTCACCAGGACAGGGGGCAAATCAGCCCCAGCATTTT. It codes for CASSPGQGANQPQHF.

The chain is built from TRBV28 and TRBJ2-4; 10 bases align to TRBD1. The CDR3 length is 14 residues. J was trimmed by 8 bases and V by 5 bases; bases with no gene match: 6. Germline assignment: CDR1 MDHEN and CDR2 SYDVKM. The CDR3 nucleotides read TGTGCCAGCAGTCCACCGGACAGGGGGGACATTCAGTACTTC. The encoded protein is CASSPPDRGDIQYF.

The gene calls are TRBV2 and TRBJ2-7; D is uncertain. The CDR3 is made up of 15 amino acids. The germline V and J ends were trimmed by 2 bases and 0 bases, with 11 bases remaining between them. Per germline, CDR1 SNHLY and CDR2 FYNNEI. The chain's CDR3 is CASSERRSSSYEQYF. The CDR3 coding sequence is TGTGCCAGCAGTGAACGGCGGAGTAGCTCCTACGAGCAGTACTTC.

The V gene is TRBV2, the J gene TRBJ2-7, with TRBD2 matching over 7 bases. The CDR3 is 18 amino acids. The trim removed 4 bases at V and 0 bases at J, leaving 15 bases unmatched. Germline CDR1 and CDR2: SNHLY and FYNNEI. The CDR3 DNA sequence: TGTGCCAGCAGTGCTGGGGAGGGCATACCGCTGAGCTCCTACGAGCAGTACTTC. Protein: CASSAGEGIPLSSYEQYF.

CDR3 in DNA: TGTGCCAGCAGCTTAATACAGGGGATCACAGATACGCAGTATTTT. Translating it yields CASSLIQGITDTQYF. The chain has TRBV7-2 and TRBJ2-3, with 7 bases fitting TRBD1. The CDR3 loop spans 15 amino acids. With V trimmed by 2 bases and J by 2 bases, 4 bases remained unmatched. CDR1 and CDR2 from the germline V gene are SGHTA and FQGNSA.

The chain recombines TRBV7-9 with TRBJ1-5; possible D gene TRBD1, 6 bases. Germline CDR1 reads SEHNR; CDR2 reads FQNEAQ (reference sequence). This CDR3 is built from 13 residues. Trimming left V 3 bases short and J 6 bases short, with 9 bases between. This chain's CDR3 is CASSFGGGQPQHF. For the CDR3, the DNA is TGTGCCAGCAGCTTTGGGGGCGGTCAGCCCCAGCATTTT.

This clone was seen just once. The CDR3 loop is CASSSPKETQYF. The CDR3, as DNA: TGTGCCAGCAGCTCCCCTAAAGAGACCCAGTACTTC. This sequence joins TRBV7-2 and TRBJ2-5; no clear D. Trimming removed 4 bases from V and 3 bases from J, with 6 bases in between. The CDR3 contains 12 residues. Germline V gene lookup returns CDR1 SGHTA and CDR2 FQGNSA.

CDR3 sequence reads: CASSPWRSGGAMETQYF. The DNA for the CDR3 is TGTGCCAGTAGTCCCTGGAGAAGCGGGGGGGCCATGGAGACCCAGTACTTC. The chain uses TRBV19 and TRBJ2-5, with TRBD2 matching 10 bases. V lost 5 bases to trimming and J lost 5 bases; unmatched junction nucleotides: 14. CDR1 LNHDA and CDR2 SQIVND come from the germline V gene (reference sequence). CDR3 size: 17 residues.

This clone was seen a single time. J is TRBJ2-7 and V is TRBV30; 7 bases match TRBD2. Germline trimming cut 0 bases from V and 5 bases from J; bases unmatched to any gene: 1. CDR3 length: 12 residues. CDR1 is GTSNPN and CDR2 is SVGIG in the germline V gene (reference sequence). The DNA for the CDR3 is TGTGCCTGGAGTGTACGGGGGGACGAGCAGTACTTC. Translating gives CAWSVRGDEQYF.

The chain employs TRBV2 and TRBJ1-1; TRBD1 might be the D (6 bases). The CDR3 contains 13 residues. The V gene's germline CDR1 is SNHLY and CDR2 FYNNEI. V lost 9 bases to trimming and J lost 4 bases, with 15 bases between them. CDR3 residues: CASNREGSTEAFF. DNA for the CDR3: TGTGCCAGTAACAGGGAGGGGAGCACTGAAGCTTTCTTT.

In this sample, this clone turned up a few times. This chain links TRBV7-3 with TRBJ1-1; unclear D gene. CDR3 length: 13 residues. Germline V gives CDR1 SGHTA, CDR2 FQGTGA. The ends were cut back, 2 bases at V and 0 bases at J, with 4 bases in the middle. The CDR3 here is CASSLHMNTEAFF. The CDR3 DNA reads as TGTGCCAGCAGCTTACACATGAACACTGAAGCTTTCTTT.

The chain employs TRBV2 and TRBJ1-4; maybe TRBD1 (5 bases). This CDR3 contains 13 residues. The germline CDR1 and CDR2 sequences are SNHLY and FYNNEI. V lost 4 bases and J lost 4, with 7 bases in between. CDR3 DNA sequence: TGTGCCAGCAGTGGACAGAATAATGAAAAACTGTTTTTT. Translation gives CASSGQNNEKLFF.

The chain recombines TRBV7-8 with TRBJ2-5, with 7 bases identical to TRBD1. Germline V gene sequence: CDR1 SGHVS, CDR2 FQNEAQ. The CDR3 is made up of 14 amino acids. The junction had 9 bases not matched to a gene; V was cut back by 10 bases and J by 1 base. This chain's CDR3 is CATRTGQLQETQYF. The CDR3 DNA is TGTGCCACCCGGACGGGACAGCTCCAAGAGACCCAGTACTTC.

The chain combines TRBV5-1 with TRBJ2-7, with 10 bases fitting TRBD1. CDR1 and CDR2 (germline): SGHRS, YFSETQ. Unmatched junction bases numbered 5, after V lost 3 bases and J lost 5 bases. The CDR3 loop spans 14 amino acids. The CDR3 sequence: CASSWGTGAHEQYF. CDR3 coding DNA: TGCGCCAGCAGCTGGGGGACAGGGGCCCACGAGCAGTACTTC.

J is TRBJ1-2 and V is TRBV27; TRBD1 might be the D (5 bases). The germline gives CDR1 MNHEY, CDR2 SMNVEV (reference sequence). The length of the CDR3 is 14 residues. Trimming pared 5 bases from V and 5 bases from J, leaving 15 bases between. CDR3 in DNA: TGTGCCAGCAGTCCTCAAACGGACAAATATGGCTACACCTTC. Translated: CASSPQTDKYGYTF.

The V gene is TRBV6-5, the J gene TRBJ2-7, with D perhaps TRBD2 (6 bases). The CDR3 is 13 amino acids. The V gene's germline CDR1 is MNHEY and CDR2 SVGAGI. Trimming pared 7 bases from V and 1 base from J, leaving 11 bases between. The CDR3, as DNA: TGTGCCAGCACCCCGGCGGGATCCTACGAGCAGTACTTC. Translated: CASTPAGSYEQYF.

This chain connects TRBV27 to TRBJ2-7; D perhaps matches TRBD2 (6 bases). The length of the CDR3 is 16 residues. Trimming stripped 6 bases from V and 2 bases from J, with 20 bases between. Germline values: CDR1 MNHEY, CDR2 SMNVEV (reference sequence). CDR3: CASSPGLAGLAYEQYF. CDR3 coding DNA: TGTGCCAGCAGCCCCGGACTGGCGGGGCTGGCCTACGAGCAGTACTTC.

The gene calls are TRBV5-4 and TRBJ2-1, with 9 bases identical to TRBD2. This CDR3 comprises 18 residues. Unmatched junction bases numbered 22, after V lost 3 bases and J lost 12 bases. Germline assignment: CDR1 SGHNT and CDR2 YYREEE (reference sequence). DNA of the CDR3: TGTGCCAGCAGCTCTACCCCGCGGGGGGGGTCGGTACATGGGGTGCAGTTCTTC. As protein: CASSSTPRGGSVHGVQFF.

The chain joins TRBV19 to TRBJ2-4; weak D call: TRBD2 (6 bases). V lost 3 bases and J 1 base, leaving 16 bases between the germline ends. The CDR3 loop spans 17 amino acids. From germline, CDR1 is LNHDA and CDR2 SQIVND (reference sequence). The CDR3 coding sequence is TGTGCCAGTAGTATCGGGGGTAATCCGGGGGCCAAAAACATTCAGTACTTC. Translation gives CASSIGGNPGAKNIQYF.

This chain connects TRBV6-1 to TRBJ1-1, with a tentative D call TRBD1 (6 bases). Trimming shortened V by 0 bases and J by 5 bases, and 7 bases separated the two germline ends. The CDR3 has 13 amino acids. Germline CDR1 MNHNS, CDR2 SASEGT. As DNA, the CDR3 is TGTGCCAGCAGTGAAGCTCAGGGGACTGAAGCTTTCTTT. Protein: CASSEAQGTEAFF.

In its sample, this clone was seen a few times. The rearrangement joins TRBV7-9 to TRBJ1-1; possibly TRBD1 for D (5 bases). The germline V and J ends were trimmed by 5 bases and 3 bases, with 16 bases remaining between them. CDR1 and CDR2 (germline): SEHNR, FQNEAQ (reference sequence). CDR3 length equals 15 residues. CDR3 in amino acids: CASSHGWGTDTEAFF. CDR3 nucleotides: TGTGCCAGCAGCCACGGGTGGGGGACTGACACTGAAGCTTTCTTT.

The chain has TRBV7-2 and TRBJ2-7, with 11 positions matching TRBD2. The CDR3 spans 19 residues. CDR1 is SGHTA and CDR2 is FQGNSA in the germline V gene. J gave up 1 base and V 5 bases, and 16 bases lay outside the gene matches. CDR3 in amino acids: CASSPTVLAGAILSYEQYF. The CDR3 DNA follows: TGTGCCAGCAGCCCAACGGTACTAGCGGGGGCTATCTTGTCCTACGAGCAGTACTTC. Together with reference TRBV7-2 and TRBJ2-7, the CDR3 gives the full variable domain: GAGVSQSPSNKVTEKGKDVELRCDPISGHTALYWYRQSLGQGLEFLIYFQGNSAPDKSGLPSDRFSAERTGGSVSTLTIQRTQQEDSAVYLCASSPTVLAGAILSYEQYFGPGTRLTVT.

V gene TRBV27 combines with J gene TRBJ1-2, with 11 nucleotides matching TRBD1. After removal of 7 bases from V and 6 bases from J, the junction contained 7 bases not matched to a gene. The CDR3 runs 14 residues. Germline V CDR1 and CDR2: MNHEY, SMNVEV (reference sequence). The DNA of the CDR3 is TGTGCCAGCACTAAGGGACAGGGGGTCCATGGCTACACCTTC. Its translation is CASTKGQGVHGYTF.

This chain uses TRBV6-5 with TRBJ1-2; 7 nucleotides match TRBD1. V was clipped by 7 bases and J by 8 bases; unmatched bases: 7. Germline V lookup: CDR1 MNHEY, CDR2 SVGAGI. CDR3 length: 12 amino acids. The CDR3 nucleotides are TGTGCCAGCATAGGGCAGGGGGGCGGCTACACCTTC. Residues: CASIGQGGGYTF.